The clone carrying this TCR beta chain was seen ten or more times. The sample is drawn from a study of regulatory T cells in long-lasting Graves disease. After removal of 3 bases from V and 0 bases from J, the junction contained 11 bases not matched to a gene. CDR3 length: 20 amino acids. Germline CDR1 reads MDHEN; CDR2 reads SYDVKM. Investigators prepared the TCR beta libraries by applying iRepertoire HTBI primers and Arm-PCR of CDR3 regions. TCRdb analysed the multiplex PCR reads with MiXCR anew, one entry per CDR3 protein. The sample contains approximately 360,000 distinct CDR3 sequences, approximately 12% of which appear only once. As for time point: newly diagnosed GD, antithyroid drugs for less than 3 months. Construction of the TCR library relied on RNA isolated from PBMCs. Under American Thyroid Association guidelines, Graves' disease was diagnosed. These data also featured in a second study, about T cells in Graves' hyperthyroidism and ophthalmopathy.

This sample comprised peripheral blood mononuclear cells (PBMCs), obtained at new diagnosis, from a patient treated with antithyroid drugs. This TCR came from a woman aged 18 to 35 with Graves disease. This chain links TRBV28 with TRBJ2-1, with 13 nucleotides matching TRBD2. This chain's CDR3 is CASSFLLTSGGFSSYNEQFF. Written as DNA, the CDR3 is TGTGCCAGCAGTTTCCTCCTGACTAGCGGGGGGTTTAGCTCCTACAATGAGCAGTTCTTC.